This T cell receptor beta chain came from a study of T cell changes during pregnancy in multiple sclerosis. V was shortened by 2 bases and J by 1 base, with 10 bases between the two germline ends. CDR3 length: 15 amino acids. The germline V gene has CDR1 MNHEY and CDR2 SMNVEV (reference sequence). Method: immunoSEQ multiplex PCR; TCRdb's copy keeps in-frame clones and lacks some. Seen here are 30,000 to 35,000 clones, 90% observed once, and the top ten hold around 13%. This sequence originates from a female donor with multiple sclerosis, enrolled in a pregnancy study. The sample consisted of CD8+ T cells from peripheral blood mononuclear cells, taken in the first trimester of pregnancy. The chain uses TRBV27 and TRBJ2-3; D not resolved. CDR3 sequence reads: CASSLAVQGTDTQYF. CDR3 in DNA: TGTGCCAGCAGTTTAGCGGTCCAAGGCACAGATACGCAGTATTTT.